These 28 T cell receptor beta chains originate from one sample sequenced in a study of blood T cell repertoires in COVID-19. Clones were sequenced by immunoSEQ multiplex PCR, and TCRdb holds only the in-frame ones, with some missing. The sample has around 250,000 clones; more than 80% are singletons. Sequenced material: PBMCs or T cells enriched from blood (not recorded which). The receptor source for this set is a woman in her thirties with acute COVID-19.

The sample holds a few counts of this clone. The rearrangement joins TRBV2 to TRBJ2-7; 8 nucleotides match TRBD2. The germline CDR1 and CDR2 sequences are SNHLY and FYNNEI. The V gene end was trimmed by 6 bases and the J gene end by 3 bases; junction bases not matched to a gene: 10. The length of the CDR3 is 15 residues. In DNA form, the CDR3 reads TGTGCCAGCAGATCTGGACTAGCTGAAATCTACGAGCAGTACTTC. This gives the protein CASRSGLAEIYEQYF.

This clone was counted between two and nine times. This rearrangement joins TRBV7-8 to TRBJ2-1, with D perhaps TRBD2 (5 bases). Germline assignment: CDR1 SGHVS and CDR2 FQNEAQ. The CDR3 extends over 17 amino acids. Trimming removed 3 bases from V and 0 bases from J, with 15 bases in between. CDR3 coding DNA: TGTGCCAGCAGCTTTTGGAGTAGCGCAAGCTCCTACAATGAGCAGTTCTTC. The encoded protein is CASSFWSSASSYNEQFF.

The rearrangement links TRBV27 to TRBJ1-6, with D maybe TRBD1 (5 bases). V was trimmed by 5 bases and J by 5 bases, leaving 10 bases between them. The germline V gene has CDR1 MNHEY and CDR2 SMNVEV (reference sequence). CDR3 size: 14 residues. CDR3 region: CASSSGTDNSPLHF. The DNA for the CDR3 is TGTGCCAGCAGTAGCGGGACGGATAATTCACCCCTCCACTTT.

The genes are TRBV15 and TRBJ2-3; the match to TRBD2 covers 7 bases. V shed 5 bases, J shed 4 bases, and the junction held 3 bases outside the gene matches. The germline V gene has CDR1 LNHNV and CDR2 YYDKDF (reference sequence). This CDR3 has 13 amino acids. The CDR3 sequence: CATSPRGADTQYF. The CDR3 DNA reads TGTGCCACCAGCCCTCGGGGGGCAGATACGCAGTATTTT.

This chain links TRBV4-1 with TRBJ2-7; TRBD2 matches 7 bases. The germline V gene has CDR1 MGHRA and CDR2 YSYEKL. CDR3 length: 14 residues. Trimming took 0 bases from V and 6 from J; bases not matched to a gene: 5. The CDR3 is CASSQDRGEFEQYF. The CDR3 region has the DNA TGCGCCAGCAGCCAAGATCGGGGGGAATTCGAGCAGTACTTC.

This rearrangement joins TRBV24-1 to TRBJ2-7; 9 bases are shared with TRBD1. CDR1 and CDR2 from the germline V gene are KGHDR and SFDVKD. The CDR3 runs to 15 residues. Trimming removed 3 bases from V and 5 bases from J; junction bases left unmatched: 7. In nucleotides, the CDR3 is TGTGCCACCAGTGATATCCGGGACAGGGCAAACGAGCAGTACTTC. Protein product: CATSDIRDRANEQYF.

The rearrangement links TRBV5-4 to TRBJ2-3; D is perhaps TRBD2 (6 bases). Germline assignment: CDR1 SGHNT and CDR2 YYREEE (reference sequence). This CDR3 spans 14 amino acids. Trimming took off 1 base at V and 2 bases at J, with 8 bases between the two ends. The chain's CDR3 is CASSLRDSTDTQYF. In nucleotides, the CDR3 is TGTGCCAGCAGCTTGAGGGACTCCACAGATACGCAGTATTTT.

The rearrangement uses TRBV7-9 and TRBJ1-1, with D possibly being TRBD1 (5 bases). The ends were cut back, 1 base at V and 0 bases at J, with 15 bases in the middle. CDR3 size: 17 residues. The germline CDR1 and CDR2 sequences are SEHNR and FQNEAQ (reference sequence). CDR3 residues: CASSLVAGNKMNTEAFF. CDR3 coding DNA: TGTGCCAGCAGCTTAGTGGCAGGGAACAAAATGAACACTGAAGCTTTCTTT.

The CDR3 spells CASSPTVSTDTQYF. The DNA of the CDR3 is TGTGCCAGCAGCCCTACAGTCTCCACAGATACGCAGTATTTT. The genes are TRBV7-9 and TRBJ2-3; D is undetermined. The CDR3 runs 14 residues. Germline CDR1 reads SEHNR; CDR2 reads FQNEAQ (reference sequence). V was pared by 5 bases and J by 2 bases, with 11 bases between.

The genes are TRBV24-1 and TRBJ2-3; possibly TRBD1 for D (5 bases). The CDR3 has 16 residues. The ends were cut back, 4 bases at V and 1 base at J, with 14 bases in the middle. CDR1 and CDR2 from the germline V gene are KGHDR and SFDVKD. CDR3 sequence (DNA): TGTGCCACCAGTGACCCGAAGGGGAAACGCACAGATACGCAGTATTTT. Its protein product is CATSDPKGKRTDTQYF.

The chain uses TRBV11-3 and TRBJ2-7; D is unclear. Trimming left V 2 bases short and J 11 bases short, with 16 bases between. This CDR3 spans 13 amino acids. Germline V gene lookup returns CDR1 SGHNT and CDR2 YENEEA. The CDR3 nucleotides are TGTGCCAGCAGCTTAAACAGTGAACCTCCTAAGTACTTC. Its protein is CASSLNSEPPKYF.

J is TRBJ2-3 and V is TRBV18; D remains ambiguous. The CDR3 loop spans 14 amino acids. V lost 0 bases and J 6 bases, leaving 10 bases between the germline ends. Germline values: CDR1 KGHSH, CDR2 LQKENI. CDR3: CASSPPSTGDTQYF. CDR3 DNA: TGTGCCAGCTCACCACCTTCAACTGGTGATACGCAGTATTTT.

This chain joins TRBV18 and TRBJ1-2; perhaps TRBD1 as D (5 bases). V lost 8 bases to trimming and J lost 7 bases, with 17 bases between them. In germline, CDR1 is KGHSH, CDR2 LQKENI. The CDR3 is 13 amino acids. CDR3 loop: CASASGGMSGYTF. CDR3 nucleotide sequence: TGTGCCAGCGCCTCGGGGGGTATGAGTGGCTACACCTTC.

The J gene is TRBJ2-1, the V gene TRBV7-3, with 8 bases matching TRBD2. CDR3 length: 17 residues. The V gene end was trimmed by 0 bases and the J gene end by 0 bases; junction bases not matched to a gene: 4. Germline V lookup: CDR1 SGHTA, CDR2 FQGTGA. The CDR3 DNA reads TGTGCCAGCAGCTTAACCGGGGGGGATTCCTCCTACAATGAGCAGTTCTTC. As protein: CASSLTGGDSSYNEQFF.

This clone was detected only once. The chain employs TRBV11-2 and TRBJ2-1; 14 bases are shared with TRBD2. The CDR3 runs to 18 residues. Unmatched junction bases numbered 10, after V lost 2 bases and J lost 7 bases. Germline-derived CDR1 and CDR2 are SGHAT and FQNNGV. CDR3 region: CASSLLGLAGDFVNEQFF. The CDR3 coding sequence is TGTGCCAGCAGCTTATTGGGACTAGCGGGAGACTTTGTGAATGAGCAGTTCTTC. Looking up the rest from reference TRBV11-2 and TRBJ2-1 gives the full variable domain: EAGVAQSPRYKIIEKRQSVAFWCNPISGHATLYWYQQILGQGPKLLIQFQNNGVVDDSQLPKDRFSAERLKGVDSTLKIQPAKLEDSAVYLCASSLLGLAGDFVNEQFFGPGTRLTVL.

CDR3 sequence (DNA): TGTGCCAGCAGCTCGACCGGGACAGGGGACAATGAGCAGTTCTTC. It codes for CASSSTGTGDNEQFF. The V and J genes are TRBV28 and TRBJ2-1; 10 bases map to TRBD1. The germline gives CDR1 MDHEN, CDR2 SYDVKM. Trimming took 6 bases from V and 5 from J; bases not matched to a gene: 7. The length of the CDR3 is 15 residues.

The chain links TRBV28 to TRBJ1-1, with D possibly matching TRBD1 (5 bases). This CDR3 region has 14 residues. V was trimmed by 6 bases and J by 1 base, leaving 12 bases between them. Germline CDR1 reads MDHEN; CDR2 reads SYDVKM. CDR3 sequence: CASRGLSANTEAFF. The CDR3 nucleotides read TGTGCCAGCAGGGGGCTGAGTGCGAACACTGAAGCTTTCTTT.

V and J are TRBV7-2 and TRBJ2-7; 10 nucleotides agree with TRBD2. The CDR3 spans 18 residues. V gave up 0 bases and J gave up 3 bases; unmatched junction bases: 11. CDR1 is SGHTA, CDR2 FQGNSA, per germline. The CDR3 nucleotides read TGTGCCAGCAGCTTAGCCCCTCCGGGACTAGCGCTTAACTACGAGCAGTACTTC. Translation: CASSLAPPGLALNYEQYF.

The V gene is TRBV11-2, the J gene TRBJ2-1; D uncertain. The CDR3 consists of 13 residues. The V gene lost 4 bases and the J gene lost 9 bases, with 13 bases spanning the gap. CDR1 SGHAT and CDR2 FQNNGV come from the germline V gene. CDR3 amino acids: CASSSTLDVEQFF. In nucleotides, the CDR3 is TGTGCCAGCAGCTCAACTCTAGACGTTGAGCAGTTCTTC.

The V and J genes are TRBV5-5 and TRBJ2-3, with D perhaps matching TRBD2 (6 bases). Trimming left V 0 bases short and J 2 bases short, with 13 bases between. The CDR3 extends over 16 amino acids. Germline values: CDR1 SGHKS, CDR2 YYEKEE (reference sequence). This CDR3 reads CASSLGVSGNTDTQYF. CDR3 in DNA: TGTGCCAGCAGCTTGGGCGTTAGCGGAAACACAGATACGCAGTATTTT.

The DNA for the CDR3 is TGTGCCAGCAGTTACGGGACAGGGAATAACTATGGCTACACCTTC. It encodes CASSYGTGNNYGYTF. The V gene is TRBV6-2 or TRBV6-3, the J gene TRBJ1-2, with 9 bases fitting TRBD1. After removal of 2 bases from V and 1 base from J, the junction contained 2 bases not matched to a gene. From germline, CDR1 is MNHEY and CDR2 SVGEGT. The CDR3 extends over 15 amino acids.

The chain carries TRBV7-2 and TRBJ1-2; no definite D call. The CDR3 loop spans 15 amino acids. V was pared by 7 bases and J by 8 bases, with 23 bases between. Germline values: CDR1 SGHTA, CDR2 FQGNSA. For the CDR3, the DNA is TGTGCCAGCACCCCCGGAACAGAAACCATTTTGGGCTACACCTTC. It is translated as CASTPGTETILGYTF.

The CDR3: CASSPEGAGDYEQYF. The CDR3 nucleotides read TGTGCCAGCAGTCCCGAAGGGGCGGGGGACTACGAGCAGTACTTC. This rearrangement joins TRBV27 to TRBJ2-7, with 7 bases aligning to TRBD2. CDR1 and CDR2 from the germline V gene are MNHEY and SMNVEV (reference sequence). This CDR3 comprises 15 residues. J was trimmed by 3 bases and V by 5 bases; bases with no gene match: 10.

This clone was picked up one time. V is TRBV27 and J is TRBJ2-3; 9 nucleotides agree with TRBD2. This CDR3 has 18 amino acids. Germline loops: CDR1 MNHEY, CDR2 SMNVEV (reference sequence). Germline trimming cut 6 bases from V and 3 bases from J; bases unmatched to any gene: 16. The chain's CDR3 is CASRPAALAGLRTDTQYF. The CDR3 DNA sequence: TGTGCCAGCAGACCCGCGGCTCTAGCGGGACTCAGGACAGATACGCAGTATTTT.

The rearrangement uses TRBV7-8 and TRBJ1-6, with no clear D. Trimming removed 5 bases from V and 5 bases from J, with 10 bases in between. Per germline, CDR1 SGHVS and CDR2 FQNEAQ. The CDR3 sequence is 14 residues long. The CDR3 coding sequence is TGTGCCAGCAGCCTGACAAGTGATAATTCACCCCTCCACTTT. Translation gives CASSLTSDNSPLHF.

V gene TRBV19 combines with J gene TRBJ2-1; D not resolved. The V end lost 3 bases, the J end lost 7 bases, and 10 bases lay between the germline ends. The CDR3 spans 13 residues. Germline CDR1 is LNHDA and CDR2 is SQIVND (reference sequence). Here the CDR3 DNA reads TGTGCCAGTAGTATCCTCTCTAGTAATGAGCAGTTCTTC. It encodes CASSILSSNEQFF.

V and J are TRBV19 and TRBJ1-1, with a weak D call TRBD1 (6 bases). The V gene lost 7 bases and the J gene lost 4 bases, with 10 bases spanning the gap. The CDR3 totals 12 residues. Germline V gene data show CDR1 as LNHDA and CDR2 as SQIVND (reference sequence). The CDR3 region is CASKQGTTEAFF. Written as DNA, the CDR3 is TGTGCCAGTAAACAGGGCACCACTGAAGCTTTCTTT.

The chain is built from TRBV28 and TRBJ2-6, with D perhaps matching TRBD2 (6 bases). Germline V lookup: CDR1 MDHEN, CDR2 SYDVKM. V shed 5 bases and J shed 2 bases, with 10 bases lying between them. The CDR3 has 15 residues. DNA for the CDR3: TGTGCCAGCAGTCTGGGAGGAGCTGGGGCCAACGTCCTGACTTTC. Residues: CASSLGGAGANVLTF.